This note documents a single T cell receptor (beta chain) sequence. Here immunoSEQ multiplex PCR was the method, and the copy in TCRdb shows in-frame clones only, minus some. The table shows about 160,000 clones, with 65% to 80% occurring only once. This sample is part of a study of blood T cell repertoires in COVID-19. For the study at large: T cells, B-cell-depleted T cells, or PBMCs supplied cDNA or gDNA.

Germline V gene data show CDR1 as SGHTA and CDR2 as FQGTGA. The V and J ends lost 4 bases and 4 bases respectively, with 12 bases between them. The CDR3 consists of 14 residues. Sequencing input: peripheral blood. This clonotype was sampled from a man aged 60 to 75 with acute or convalescent COVID-19. This chain uses TRBV7-3 with TRBJ2-3, with D possibly TRBD2 on 5 matching bases. CDR3 protein: CASSSSGRADTQYF. DNA of the CDR3: TGTGCCAGCAGCTCGAGCGGTAGGGCAGATACGCAGTATTTT.